A selection of T cell receptor beta chains follows, all from one sample in a study of T-cell reconstitution after alpha-beta-depleted transplantation in children. In TCRdb, the PCR reads were re-called with MiXCR into one record per CDR3 protein. This sample has about 500,000 distinct CDR3 sequences, with over 25% found just once. The sample here was PBMCs from the stem cell graft donor, taken from the stem cell graft. These receptors originate from a human donor who donated a stem cell graft to a child with aplastic anemia. Each CDR3 is given with its conserved first and last residue. Fields, in order: clone size, V gene, D gene, J gene, CDR3 protein, CDR3 DNA. A D gene is named only where the DNA matches it firmly. Expanded clones get a size class; other rows say once, few or many, or leave the size out.

>few|TRBV10-3|TRBD1|TRBJ1-5
CAISESAGGQPQHF
TGTGCCATCAGTGAGTCCGCAGGGGGTCAGCCCCAGCATTTT
>NA|TRBV9|TRBD2|TRBJ2-7
CASSVSGATYEQYF
TGTGCCAGCAGCGTTAGCGGGGCAACCTACGAGCAGTACTTC
>NA|TRBV11-2|NA|TRBJ2-3
CASSPKRDTQYF
TGTGCCAGCAGCCCTAAGAGAGATACGCAGTATTTT
>few|TRBV12-3/TRBV12-4|NA|TRBJ2-3
CASSFILEPDTQYF
TGTGCCAGCAGTTTCATACTAGAACCAGATACGCAGTATTTT
>NA|TRBV18|TRBD1|TRBJ1-2
CASSPFGQGAGGYTF
TGTGCCAGCTCACCATTCGGACAGGGGGCAGGTGGCTACACCTTC
>NA|TRBV6-2/TRBV6-3|NA|TRBJ2-1
CASSYSASRNEQFF
TGTGCCAGCAGTTACTCGGCTAGCCGGAATGAGCAGTTCTTC
>NA|TRBV9|NA|TRBJ1-1
CASSVAIGGNTEAFF
TGTGCCAGCAGCGTAGCAATAGGGGGGAACACTGAAGCTTTCTTT
>NA|TRBV7-9|NA|TRBJ1-4
CASSSQGFDEKLFF
TGTGCCAGCAGTTCCCAGGGGTTTGATGAAAAACTGTTTTTT
>NA|TRBV12-3/TRBV12-4|NA|TRBJ1-5
CASSLGVSGNQPQHF
TGTGCCAGCAGTTTGGGGGTGTCGGGCAATCAGCCCCAGCATTTT
>NA|TRBV5-5|NA|TRBJ2-1
CASSEASARQFF
TGTGCCAGCAGTGAGGCTAGCGCTCGGCAGTTCTTC
>NA|TRBV6-6|TRBD2|TRBJ2-4
CASSSLAGGPLGRRVAKNIQYF
TGTGCCAGCAGTTCCTTAGCGGGAGGGCCTCTTGGGAGAAGAGTAGCCAAAAACATTCAGTACTTC
>NA|TRBV5-6|NA|TRBJ2-7
CASSFRGNAYEQYF
TGTGCCAGCAGCTTCCGCGGGAATGCCTACGAGCAGTACTTC
>NA|TRBV5-1|NA|TRBJ2-1
CASSLSPETYNEQFF
TGCGCCAGCAGCTTGTCCCCGGAGACCTACAATGAGCAGTTCTTC
>few|TRBV20-1|NA|TRBJ1-2
CSARTGTYGYTF
TGCAGTGCCCGGACCGGGACCTATGGCTACACCTTC
>once|TRBV18|NA|TRBJ1-1
CASSPLRLYQQNTEAFF
TGTGCCAGCTCACCCTTGAGGCTATACCAACAGAACACTGAAGCTTTCTTT
>NA|TRBV5-1|NA|TRBJ2-1
CASIPSSGTYNEQFF
TGCGCCAGCATCCCTTCAAGCGGGACATACAATGAGCAGTTCTTC
>few|TRBV29-1|NA|TRBJ1-1
CSVEDWQRGTEAFF
TGCAGCGTTGAAGATTGGCAGAGGGGCACTGAAGCTTTCTTT
>once|TRBV7-2|NA|TRBJ2-3
CASLGGTDTQYF
TGTGCCAGCCTAGGTGGGACAGATACGCAGTATTTT
>NA|TRBV7-2|NA|TRBJ1-5
CASSPGGGDNQPRHF
TGTGCCAGCAGCCCGGGGGGAGGAGACAATCAGCCCCGGCATTTT
>NA|TRBV6-5|NA|TRBJ1-6
CASSYSSPNSPLHF
TGTGCCAGCAGTTACTCGTCCCCCAATTCACCCCTCCACTTT
>NA|TRBV7-2|NA|TRBJ2-5
CASSPTFTSETQYF
TGTGCCAGCAGCCCGACCTTTACCAGCGAGACCCAGTACTTC
>few|TRBV20-1|NA|TRBJ1-2
CSARWHGGTRGYTF
TGCAGTGCTAGATGGCACGGGGGGACAAGAGGCTACACCTTC
>NA|TRBV28|NA|TRBJ2-2
CASSSSGSDTGELFF
TGTGCCAGCAGCAGTTCTGGGTCGGACACCGGGGAGCTGTTTTTT
>NA|TRBV5-1|TRBD1|TRBJ2-7
CASSLSGQGIYEQYF
TGCGCCAGCAGCTTGTCAGGACAGGGAATCTACGAGCAGTACTTC
>few|TRBV12-3/TRBV12-4|TRBD2|TRBJ2-1
CASMLADAYNEQFF
TGTGCCAGTATGCTAGCGGATGCCTACAATGAGCAGTTCTTC
>NA|TRBV20-1|NA|TRBJ2-1
CSARRGSYNEQFF
TGCAGTGCCCGACGGGGGTCCTACAATGAGCAGTTCTTC
>NA|TRBV24-1|TRBD1|TRBJ2-3
CATSDTNPGQGGPDTQYF
TGTGCCACCAGTGACACCAATCCGGGACAGGGGGGCCCAGATACGCAGTATTTT
>few|TRBV7-2|TRBD1|TRBJ1-1
CASSLDPTGGRAFF
TGTGCCAGCAGCTTGGATCCTACAGGGGGGAGAGCTTTCTTT
>NA|TRBV6-1|TRBD2|TRBJ2-1
CASSSPIAGSYNEQFF
TGTGCCAGCAGCTCCCCCATAGCGGGGTCCTACAATGAGCAGTTCTTC
>NA|TRBV20-1|NA|TRBJ2-1
CSAPLVRGANEQFF
TGCAGTGCTCCCCTGGTTAGAGGGGCCAATGAGCAGTTCTTC
>NA|TRBV18|NA|TRBJ1-1
CASTGTGTEAFF
TGTGCCAGCACGGGGACGGGAACTGAAGCTTTCTTT
>NA|TRBV29-1|TRBD1|TRBJ2-7
CSVVQGFGLGEQYF
TGCAGCGTTGTACAGGGGTTCGGTCTAGGCGAGCAGTACTTC
>NA|TRBV24-1|NA|TRBJ1-2
CATQGRDHYGYTF
TGTGCCACCCAAGGAAGGGACCACTATGGCTACACCTTC
>NA|TRBV7-2|NA|TRBJ2-1
CASSLGHSNNEQFF
TGTGCCAGCAGCTTAGGACACTCCAACAATGAGCAGTTCTTC
>NA|TRBV29-1|NA|TRBJ1-4
CSAPEPPTNEKLFF
TGCAGCGCCCCAGAGCCTCCAACTAATGAAAAACTGTTTTTT
>NA|TRBV20-1|NA|TRBJ1-2
CSARGRLNHGYTF
TGCAGTGCGAGGGGACGACTTAATCATGGCTACACCTTC
>NA|TRBV7-9|NA|TRBJ2-1
CASSFRGTVYNEQFF
TGTGCCAGCAGCTTCAGAGGGACTGTCTACAATGAGCAGTTCTTC
>once|TRBV7-9|NA|TRBJ2-3
CASILSEIDTQYF
TGTGCCAGCATCCTCTCCGAGATAGATACGCAGTATTTT
>NA|TRBV20-1|NA|TRBJ1-6
CSASYRDNSPLHF
TGCAGTGCTAGCTACAGGGATAATTCACCCCTCCACTTT
>once|TRBV25-1|TRBD2|TRBJ2-1
CASSETAGGSYNEQFF
TGTGCCAGCAGTGAGACAGCGGGAGGAAGCTACAATGAGCAGTTCTTC
>NA|TRBV29-1|NA|TRBJ1-1
CSVVTGFNTEAFF
TGCAGCGTCGTCACGGGATTCAACACTGAAGCTTTCTTT
>few|TRBV6-1|TRBD2|TRBJ2-3
CASGRASGRTDTQYF
TGTGCCAGCGGGAGGGCGAGCGGACGCACAGATACGCAGTATTTT
>NA|TRBV27|NA|TRBJ1-1
CASSPTTYLNTEAFF
TGTGCCAGCAGTCCGACCACATACTTGAACACTGAAGCTTTCTTT
>NA|TRBV7-2|TRBD1|TRBJ1-4
CASSGGQGRTALFF
TGTGCCAGCAGCGGGGGACAGGGACGAACGGCACTGTTTTTT
>NA|TRBV7-9|NA|TRBJ2-1
CASRPPEVYNEQFF
TGTGCCAGCAGGCCTCCCGAGGTTTACAATGAGCAGTTCTTC
>NA|TRBV5-1|NA|TRBJ2-1
CASSLEPGSHNEQFF
TGCGCCAGCAGCTTGGAACCGGGGAGCCACAATGAGCAGTTCTTC
>NA|TRBV27|NA|TRBJ2-7
CASSLSGGGTNYEQYF
TGTGCCAGCAGTTTATCGGGCGGAGGGACCAATTACGAGCAGTACTTC
>many|TRBV4-1|NA|TRBJ2-6
CASSQDDGAGANVLTF
TGCGCCAGCAGCCAAGATGATGGGGCTGGGGCCAACGTCCTGACTTTC
>few|TRBV11-3|NA|TRBJ1-1
CASSPRERNTEAFF
TGTGCCAGCAGCCCCCGGGAGAGGAACACTGAAGCTTTCTTT
>few|TRBV5-1|NA|TRBJ1-3
CASSPPGGSGNTIYF
TGCGCCAGCAGCCCCCCGGGGGGGTCTGGAAACACCATATATTTT
>NA|TRBV5-5|NA|TRBJ2-3
CASSFDLSTDTQYF
TGTGCCAGCAGCTTTGACCTAAGCACAGATACGCAGTATTTT
>few|TRBV10-3|NA|TRBJ2-1
CAIGFGTYNEQFF
TGTGCCATCGGGTTCGGGACCTACAATGAGCAGTTCTTC
>few|TRBV7-2|NA|TRBJ1-5
CASSLDSFNQPQHF
TGTGCCAGCAGCTTAGACAGCTTTAATCAGCCCCAGCATTTT
>NA|TRBV30|TRBD2|TRBJ2-1
CAWSVLRTSGSYNEQFF
TGTGCCTGGAGTGTACTTAGGACTAGCGGGAGCTACAATGAGCAGTTCTTC
>NA|TRBV6-2/TRBV6-3|TRBD1|TRBJ2-3
CASSYTRGRNTDTQYF
TGTGCCAGCAGTTACACCAGGGGGCGAAACACAGATACGCAGTATTTT